Below, 25 T cell receptor beta chains from the same sample are listed, as sequenced in a study of T cell responses to AZD1222 COVID-19 vaccine. Generated by immunoSEQ multiplex PCR, the TCRdb table keeps only in-frame clones and is missing some. This table has 150,000 to 200,000 clones, about nine tenths appearing once. The source was peripheral blood, collected 28 days after the second AZD1222 dose. The receptors originated from an adult who received the AZD1222 COVID-19 vaccine.

The V and J genes are TRBV3-1 (or the pseudogene TRBV3-2) and TRBJ1-2; D gene unclear. The V end was cut by 4 bases, the J end by 6 bases, with 15 bases between. Germline CDR1 and CDR2: LGHDT and YNNKEL (reference sequence). The CDR3 runs 14 residues. CDR3 sequence: CASSPDSAFDGYTF. The CDR3 nucleotides are TGTGCCAGCAGCCCGGACTCCGCTTTCGATGGCTACACCTTC.

The rearrangement uses TRBV7-2 and TRBJ2-5; no firm D call. This CDR3 spans 14 amino acids. V lost 1 base and J lost 1, with 7 bases in between. Germline lookup yields CDR1 SGHTA and CDR2 FQGNSA. CDR3 in amino acids: CASSLDSFQETQYF. Written as DNA, the CDR3 is TGTGCCAGCAGCTTAGACAGTTTCCAAGAGACCCAGTACTTC.

The V and J genes are TRBV27 and TRBJ1-4; D unresolved. Germline CDR1 reads MNHEY; CDR2 reads SMNVEV (reference sequence). CDR3 size: 11 residues. The V end lost 9 bases, the J end lost 8 bases, and 10 bases lay between the germline ends. CDR3 nucleotides: TGTGCCAGTCCCTATGCAGAAAAACTGTTTTTT. This translates into CASPYAEKLFF. Drawing the rest from reference TRBV27 and TRBJ1-4, the complete variable domain is EAQVTQNPRYLITVTGKKLTVTCSQNMNHEYMSWYRQDPGLGLRQIYYSMNVEVTDKGDVPEGYKVSRKEKRNFPLILESPSPNQTSLYFCASPYAEKLFFGSGTQLSVL.

The chain couples TRBV27 to TRBJ2-2; D is unclear. The CDR3 is 15 residues long. Germline V gene data show CDR1 as MNHEY and CDR2 as SMNVEV (reference sequence). V gave up 7 bases and J gave up 2 bases, with 14 bases separating them. The CDR3 region is CASTVRLSNTGELFF. CDR3 DNA sequence: TGTGCCAGCACGGTGCGGCTATCCAACACCGGGGAGCTGTTTTTT.

The chain joins TRBV10-1 to TRBJ2-7, with 7 bases that match TRBD1. From germline, CDR1 is WNHNN and CDR2 SYGVQD (reference sequence). This CDR3 comprises 15 residues. The junction had 7 bases not matched to a gene; V was cut back by 2 bases and J by 3 bases. CDR3 sequence (DNA): TGCGCCAGCAGTGAGAACAGGGGTAAGAGCTACGAGCAGTACTTC. Translated, it gives CASSENRGKSYEQYF.

V and J are TRBV3-1 (or the pseudogene TRBV3-2) and TRBJ1-4; TRBD1 aligns across 10 bases. J gave up 7 bases and V 0 bases, and 11 bases lay outside the gene matches. Looked up from germline, CDR1 is LGHDT and CDR2 is YNNKEL (reference sequence). This CDR3 region has 18 residues. CDR3 protein: CASSQEKALTGGREKLFF. DNA for the CDR3: TGTGCCAGCAGCCAAGAGAAGGCCCTGACAGGGGGCCGTGAAAAACTGTTTTTT.

V and J are TRBV3-1 (or the pseudogene TRBV3-2) and TRBJ1-4; no firm D call. CDR1 is LGHDT, CDR2 YNNKEL, per germline (reference sequence). V lost 0 bases and J lost 7, with 18 bases in between. This CDR3 has 17 amino acids. CDR3 nucleotide sequence: TGTGCCAGCAGCCAAGAGCGTTGGGTCCCAGAACCTGAAAAACTGTTTTTT. This gives the protein CASSQERWVPEPEKLFF.

The chain couples TRBV7-8 to TRBJ1-2; unclear D gene. Between the trimmed V and J ends, which lost 1 base and 4 bases, there was a span of 7 bases. The CDR3 length is 13 residues. Germline CDR1 is SGHVS and CDR2 is FQNEAQ. The CDR3 is CASSLEGVYGYTF. The CDR3 coding sequence is TGTGCCAGCAGCTTAGAGGGCGTCTATGGCTACACCTTC.

This chain joins TRBV18 and TRBJ2-1; 7 bases fit TRBD2. CDR3 size: 15 residues. V was pared by 6 bases and J by 9 bases, with 14 bases of the junction left unmatched. Looked up from germline, CDR1 is KGHSH and CDR2 is LQKENI. CDR3 sequence reads: CASSPMVSGTGEQFF. CDR3 DNA sequence: TGTGCCAGCTCCCCAATGGTGAGCGGGACGGGTGAGCAGTTCTTC.

This CDR3 reads CASSQEVPGYNQPQHF. CDR3 nucleotide sequence: TGCGCCAGCAGCCAAGAGGTCCCAGGGTACAATCAGCCCCAGCATTTT. The chain joins TRBV4-1 to TRBJ1-5; a weak D match, TRBD1 (5 bases). The V gene's germline CDR1 is MGHRA and CDR2 YSYEKL. Between the trimmed V and J ends, which lost 0 bases and 3 bases, there was a span of 12 bases. The length of the CDR3 is 16 residues.

The genes are TRBV5-1 and TRBJ1-1; 7 nucleotides agree with TRBD1. Germline trimming cut 4 bases from V and 1 base from J; bases unmatched to any gene: 13. CDR1 is SGHRS and CDR2 is YFSETQ in the germline V gene. This CDR3 contains 17 residues. The CDR3 region has the DNA TGCGCCAGCAGCCTAGGCCCCCGGACAGGAGGGAACACTGAAGCTTTCTTT. Protein product: CASSLGPRTGGNTEAFF.

The V and J genes are TRBV27 and TRBJ1-5; 9 positions match TRBD1. Germline trimming cut 6 bases from V and 3 bases from J; bases unmatched to any gene: 3. This CDR3 contains 14 residues. Germline CDR1 reads MNHEY; CDR2 reads SMNVEV (reference sequence). CDR3 nucleotides: TGTGCCAGCAGCAGGACAGGGGTCAATCAGCCCCAGCATTTT. This encodes CASSRTGVNQPQHF.

The chain links TRBV5-6 to TRBJ1-1, with D unclear. Germline assignment: CDR1 SGHDT and CDR2 YYEEEE. The length of the CDR3 is 15 residues. Deletions cut 4 bases from V and 1 base from J, with 14 bases between. The CDR3 DNA sequence: TGTGCCAGCAGCACCGGACCCTTTGGGAACACTGAAGCTTTCTTT. This translates into CASSTGPFGNTEAFF.

The chain uses TRBV19 and TRBJ1-3; D remains unclear. CDR1 is LNHDA, CDR2 SQIVND, per germline (reference sequence). The CDR3 length is 14 residues. V lost 6 bases to trimming and J lost 0 bases, with 9 bases between them. As DNA, the CDR3 is TGTGCCAGTAGCTGGACGGACTCTGGAAACACCATATATTTT. It encodes CASSWTDSGNTIYF. The full variable domain, with the rest looked up from reference TRBV19 and TRBJ1-3, is DGGITQSPKYLFRKEGQNVTLSCEQNLNHDAMYWYRQDPGQGLRLIYYSQIVNDFQKGDIAEGYSVSREKKESFPLTVTSAQKNPTAFYLCASSWTDSGNTIYFGEGSWLTVV.

This clone showed up just once. This chain uses TRBV6-6 with TRBJ1-4, with 9 bases aligning to TRBD1. The germline gives CDR1 MNHNY, CDR2 SVGAGI (reference sequence). The V and J ends lost 8 bases and 6 bases, in that order; junction bases with no gene match: 10. The CDR3 covers 15 residues. The CDR3 reads CASSIRGQGDEKLFF. CDR3 nucleotides: TGTGCCAGCTCAATCCGGGGACAGGGAGATGAAAAACTGTTTTTT.

This clone was seen once. This sequence joins TRBV5-8 and TRBJ1-2, with 7 bases aligning to TRBD1. V was clipped by 1 base and J by 5 bases; unmatched bases: 5. The CDR3 extends over 14 amino acids. CDR1 and CDR2 from the germline V gene are SGHTS and YDEGEE. CDR3 amino acids: CASSLRQGVYGYTF. CDR3 sequence (DNA): TGTGCCAGCAGCTTGAGGCAGGGGGTTTATGGCTACACCTTC.

This chain links TRBV24-1 with TRBJ2-1; unclear D gene. Trimming cost V 4 bases and J 9 bases, with 9 bases left between them. CDR1 and CDR2 from the germline V gene are KGHDR and SFDVKD. The CDR3 runs 12 residues. The CDR3 region is CATSDPSREQFF. CDR3 coding DNA: TGTGCCACCAGTGACCCGAGCCGTGAGCAGTTCTTC.

This clone was counted once. This chain connects TRBV4-1 to TRBJ1-1, with TRBD1 identical over 7 bases. The trim removed 7 bases at V and 4 bases at J, leaving 6 bases unmatched. The CDR3 is made up of 13 amino acids. Germline V gives CDR1 MGHRA, CDR2 YSYEKL. CDR3 sequence: CASTEPGGTEAFF. CDR3 sequence (DNA): TGCGCCAGCACCGAACCAGGGGGCACTGAAGCTTTCTTT.

The gene calls are TRBV30 and TRBJ1-1; D may be TRBD1 (5 bases). This CDR3 contains 13 residues. Germline V gives CDR1 GTSNPN, CDR2 SVGIG (reference sequence). Trimming took off 6 bases at V and 11 bases at J, with 22 bases between the two ends. The CDR3 sequence: CACPSDGGSWAFF. In DNA, the CDR3 is TGTGCCTGCCCTTCAGACGGGGGATCTTGGGCTTTCTTT.

The rearrangement joins TRBV19 to TRBJ1-6; D is ambiguous. Trimming shortened V by 0 bases and J by 4 bases, and 4 bases separated the two germline ends. CDR3 size: 14 residues. Germline V gene lookup returns CDR1 LNHDA and CDR2 SQIVND (reference sequence). CDR3 region: CASSIDQYNSPLHF. DNA of the CDR3: TGTGCCAGTAGTATAGACCAATATAATTCACCCCTCCACTTT. The entire variable domain, with the rest obtained from reference TRBV19 and TRBJ1-6, is as follows: DGGITQSPKYLFRKEGQNVTLSCEQNLNHDAMYWYRQDPGQGLRLIYYSQIVNDFQKGDIAEGYSVSREKKESFPLTVTSAQKNPTAFYLCASSIDQYNSPLHFGNGTRLTVT.

The rearrangement joins TRBV25-1 to TRBJ2-1, with D possibly being TRBD1 (5 bases). Trimming pared 2 bases from V and 8 bases from J, leaving 22 bases between. This CDR3 is 17 amino acids long. The germline V gene encodes CDR1 MGHDK and CDR2 SYGVNS. The CDR3, as DNA: TGTGCCAGCAGTGAAGGGCGGTTAGCAGCAGGGATGGATGAGCAGTTCTTC. Its translation is CASSEGRLAAGMDEQFF.

V gene TRBV28 combines with J gene TRBJ1-6; D is unclear. Deletions cut 6 bases from V and 4 bases from J, with 10 bases between. This CDR3 has 14 residues. Germline CDR1 and CDR2: MDHEN and SYDVKM. DNA for the CDR3: TGTGCCAGCAGCCTAGAACAATATAATTCACCCCTCCACTTT. Translating it yields CASSLEQYNSPLHF.

The chain recombines TRBV4-1 with TRBJ2-1; possibly TRBD1 or TRBD2 for D (5 bases each). Trimming shortened V by 3 bases and J by 0 bases, and 9 bases separated the two germline ends. This CDR3 has 15 residues. Germline CDR1 reads MGHRA; CDR2 reads YSYEKL. CDR3 protein: CASSHYGASYNEQFF. The CDR3 DNA follows: TGCGCCAGCAGCCACTACGGGGCCTCCTACAATGAGCAGTTCTTC.

This sequence joins TRBV2 and TRBJ2-3; no clear D. Per germline, CDR1 SNHLY and CDR2 FYNNEI. V lost 4 bases and J 6 bases, leaving 8 bases between the germline ends. CDR3 length: 12 residues. For the CDR3, the DNA is TGTGCCAGCAGTGTCCCTCCGGATACGCAGTATTTT. Protein product: CASSVPPDTQYF. Full variable domain (rest looked up from reference TRBV2 and TRBJ2-3): EPEVTQTPSHQVTQMGQEVILRCVPISNHLYFYWYRQILGQKVEFLVSFYNNEISEKSEIFDDQFSVERPDGSNFTLKIRSTKLEDSAMYFCASSVPPDTQYFGPGTRLTVL.

This sequence joins TRBV25-1 and TRBJ2-6; TRBD1 matches at 10 bases. The ends lost 3 bases at V and 4 bases at J; junction bases unmatched: 6. This CDR3 contains 17 residues. From germline, CDR1 is MGHDK and CDR2 SYGVNS. CDR3 bases: TGTGCCAGCAGTGAGGGGACAGGGGTATCGGGGGCCAACGTCCTGACTTTC. Translation: CASSEGTGVSGANVLTF. The full variable domain, with the rest looked up from reference TRBV25-1 and TRBJ2-6, is EADIYQTPRYLVIGTGKKITLECSQTMGHDKMYWYQQDPGMELHLIHYSYGVNSTEKGDLSSESTVSRIRTEHFPLTLESARPSHTSQYLCASSEGTGVSGANVLTFGAGSRLTVL.